This T cell receptor beta chain was captured by sequencing in a study of beta chain features in type 1 diabetes. This CDR3 is built from 13 residues. CDR1 MNHNY and CDR2 SVGAGI come from the germline V gene (reference sequence). Losses at the gene ends were 6 bases for V and 5 bases for J; bases not matched to a gene: 5. Of the isolated RNA, all was reverse transcribed, and so the sequenced material was expressed TCRB transcripts. The assay was immunoSEQ multiplex PCR, and TCRdb's table has in-frame clones only and misses some. In the table there are about 400,000 clones, roughly 13% of which are singletons.

The source of this sequence is a man aged 18 to 29 in good health. The rearrangement joins TRBV6-6 to TRBJ2-5, with 8 bases aligning to TRBD2. The sample comprised naive CD4+ T cells from blood. CDR3 region: CASRGAGVETQYF. The CDR3 region has the DNA TGTGCCAGCAGAGGAGCGGGAGTGGAGACCCAGTACTTC.